This entry is about one T cell receptor (beta chain). This sample is drawn from a study of early T cells in non-severe SARS-CoV-2 infection. Each CDR3 protein is one row after TCRdb ran MiXCR on the 5' RACE reads. The sample lists about 77,000 distinct CDR3 sequences; around 17% were seen once. The sample was whole blood. This TCR was recovered from an adult who was a healthcare worker with PCR-confirmed SARS-CoV-2 infection or an uninfected control (not recorded which).

The CDR3, as DNA: TGTGCCAGCAGCTGGGGACCCCAGGCGGGTGGCTACACCTTC. It codes for CASSWGPQAGGYTF. The chain has TRBV11-2 and TRBJ1-2; D possibly corresponds to TRBD1 (5 bases). V lost 4 bases, J lost 7 bases, and 16 bases lay in between. The V gene's germline CDR1 is SGHAT and CDR2 FQNNGV. The CDR3 has 14 amino acids.